The 8 T cell receptor beta chains below were found in one sample sequenced in a study of neurological immune-mediated disorders. A single record per CDR3 protein comes from TCRdb applying MiXCR to the 5' RACE reads. The table includes about 79,000 distinct CDR3 sequences, roughly 15% detected once. The sequencing sample was made of PBMCs. The origin of the receptors is a woman in her 50s in good health.

This clonotype appeared many times. This rearrangement joins TRBV7-9 to TRBJ1-1; D is perhaps TRBD1 (5 bases). With 3 bases removed from V and 1 base from J, the gap between germline ends came to 9 bases. Germline CDR1 is SEHNR and CDR2 is FQNEAQ (reference sequence). The CDR3 is 14 amino acids. CDR3 sequence (DNA): TGTGCCAGCAGCTTTGCCCAGGGGAACACTGAAGCTTTCTTT. Encoded protein: CASSFAQGNTEAFF.

This clonotype occurred many times. This sequence joins TRBV5-1 and TRBJ2-7; D is ambiguous. Germline CDR1 and CDR2: SGHRS and YFSETQ. The CDR3 covers 14 residues. V lost 1 base, J lost 0 bases, and 8 bases lay in between. For the CDR3, the DNA is TGCGCCAGCAGCTTGCTGGGCAGCTCCTACGAGCAGTACTTC. Amino acids: CASSLLGSSYEQYF.

The chain is built from TRBV7-9 and TRBJ1-4; a possible D gene is TRBD1 (6 bases). Germline V gene lookup returns CDR1 SEHNR and CDR2 FQNEAQ (reference sequence). Deletions cut 4 bases from V and 3 bases from J, with 18 bases between. The CDR3 is 17 amino acids. The CDR3 sequence is CASSSPRRGQSNEKLFF. The CDR3 DNA is TGTGCCAGCAGCTCGCCCCGTAGAGGACAGTCTAATGAAAAACTGTTTTTT.

This clonotype was observed many times. V usage is TRBV15 and J usage is TRBJ2-5; no clear D gene. Trimming left V 1 base short and J 2 bases short, with 5 bases between. Germline V gene lookup returns CDR1 LNHNV and CDR2 YYDKDF (reference sequence). CDR3 length: 13 amino acids. The CDR3 DNA is TGTGCCACCAGCAGAGTCAGGCAAGAGACCCAGTACTTC. Encoded protein: CATSRVRQETQYF.

In its sample, this clonotype was seen a few times. A much larger clone sits a single nucleotide away, making a read error possible. V and J are TRBV20-1 and TRBJ1-2; 12 positions match TRBD1. This CDR3 has 14 amino acids. In germline, CDR1 is DFQATT, CDR2 SNEGSKA (reference sequence). Written as DNA, the CDR3 is TGCAGTGCTGGGGACAGGGGGCAATACTATGGCTACAACTTC. It yields the protein CSAGDRGQYYGYNF.

This clonotype appeared many times. The rearrangement uses TRBV27 and TRBJ1-5; a possible D gene is TRBD1 (6 bases). Germline V gene data show CDR1 as MNHEY and CDR2 as SMNVEV (reference sequence). This CDR3 comprises 16 residues. V lost 10 bases to trimming and J lost 2 bases, with 21 bases between them. The CDR3 loop is CATRGGLGYGNQPQHF. The CDR3 nucleotides are TGTGCCACACGGGGGGGCTTGGGTTATGGCAATCAGCCCCAGCATTTT.

The table lists this clonotype with many counts. The CDR3 bases are TGTGCCAGCAGTATGGGACGGGCCAGGCAAGAGACCCAGTACTTC. Translated, it gives CASSMGRARQETQYF. The chain has TRBV6-1 and TRBJ2-5; D possibly uses TRBD1 or TRBD2 (5 bases each). The CDR3 sequence is 15 residues long. CDR1 and CDR2 from the germline V gene are MNHNS and SASEGT. V shed 5 bases and J shed 2 bases, with 15 bases lying between them.

This clonotype was counted many times. The chain is built from TRBV24-1 and TRBJ1-1; 7 bases line up with TRBD1. The CDR3 extends over 15 amino acids. V lost 3 bases, J lost 4 bases, and 7 bases stayed unmatched. CDR1 and CDR2 from the germline V gene are KGHDR and SFDVKD. The CDR3 reads CATSDSGTAGTEAFF. The CDR3, as DNA: TGTGCCACCAGTGATAGCGGGACAGCGGGCACTGAAGCTTTCTTT.